The 5 T cell receptor beta chains below all came from one sample that was sequenced in a study of Graves' ophthalmopathy and Graves' hyperthyroidism. The authors amplified TCR beta CDR3 regions from RNA transcripts. The library came from an HTBI-primed first-round RT-PCR and a second-round multiplex PCR. One entry per CDR3 protein results from TCRdb running MiXCR on the multiplex PCR reads. Of around 670,000 distinct CDR3 sequences listed, roughly two fifths are singletons. Sequences were obtained from peripheral blood. Receptor source: an adult man with Graves' ophthalmopathy.

To note about this clonotype: Just one base apart from a much larger clone, this may be a read error. In this CDR3 the conserved last residue, phenylalanine or tryptophan, is missing, so a read error is likely. The genes are TRBV19 and TRBJ1-2; no clear D. CDR1 and CDR2 from the germline V gene are LNHDA and SQIVND (reference sequence). There are 14 residues in the CDR3. V dropped 9 bases and J dropped 8 bases, with 22 bases sitting between them. The CDR3 DNA is TGTGCCAGCCACCCTCCCGGGCAGATGGGAGGCTACACCTCC. It encodes CASHPPGQMGGYTS.

The chain couples TRBV15 to TRBJ1-2, with 7 bases lining up with TRBD1. V lost 10 bases, J lost 1 base, and 12 bases stayed unmatched. The CDR3 runs to 15 residues. CDR1 and CDR2 (germline): LNHNV, YYDKDF (reference sequence). The CDR3 nucleotides read TGTGCCAGTAAACCGGACAGGACCCTTAACTATGGCTACACCTTC. Protein: CASKPDRTLNYGYTF.

The sample holds a few counts of this clonotype. The rearrangement links TRBV20-1 to TRBJ2-1; tentatively, D is TRBD2 (5 bases). Germline CDR1 and CDR2: DFQATT and SNEGSKA (reference sequence). This CDR3 has 14 residues. Trimming stripped 0 bases from V and 6 bases from J, with 12 bases between. CDR3 nucleotides: TGCAGTGCTAGAGATAGGCCTAGCCCCAATGAGCAGTTCTTC. As protein: CSARDRPSPNEQFF.

V is TRBV11-2 and J is TRBJ2-7; D is ambiguous. V was shortened by 2 bases and J by 2 bases, with 13 bases between the two germline ends. Germline CDR1 SGHAT, CDR2 FQNNGV. The CDR3 consists of 15 residues. CDR3 nucleotides: TGTGCCAGCAGCTTAAGTTCGTGGGGAACCTACGAGCAGTACTTC. Protein product: CASSLSSWGTYEQYF.

The rearrangement uses TRBV11-2 and TRBJ2-7; D is ambiguous. CDR3 size: 15 residues. Germline V gene sequence: CDR1 SGHAT, CDR2 FQNNGV. V was trimmed by 5 bases and J by 2 bases, leaving 16 bases between them. The CDR3 protein is CASSTWTPGAYEQYF. The DNA of the CDR3 is TGTGCCAGCAGCACATGGACGCCTGGGGCCTACGAGCAGTACTTC.